This entry features one TCR beta chain sequence. Its target is unknown. This entry is derived from a study of T cell responses to AZD1222 COVID-19 vaccine. Findings and limits, study-wide: Spike-spanning, vaccine-associated CD4 TCRs were dominant at 160-218 and 743-854. Baseline serostatus was positive in only a handful of AZD1222 recipients. Donors skewed white British and female; clonal diversity was possibly underestimated.

Germline V gene data show CDR1 as SGHVS and CDR2 as FQNEAQ. J was trimmed by 2 bases and V by 5 bases; bases with no gene match: 9. This CDR3 is 16 amino acids long. Clones were sequenced by immunoSEQ multiplex PCR, and TCRdb holds only the in-frame ones, with some missing. There are under 150,000 clones in the sample; over 80% occur only once, and 2.8% lies in the top ten. This receptor was taken from an adult in good health. The chain is built from TRBV7-8 and TRBJ1-5; 7 bases match TRBD1. Sequenced here: peripheral blood, sampled on day 0 of MenACWY control vaccination. The CDR3 here is CASSPWGQRGNQPQHF. In nucleotides, the CDR3 is TGTGCCAGCAGCCCATGGGGACAGAGAGGCAATCAGCCCCAGCATTTT. The full variable domain, completed using reference TRBV7-8 and TRBJ1-5, is GAGVSQSPRYKVAKRGQDVALRCDPISGHVSLFWYQQALGQGPEFLTYFQNEAQLDKSGLPSDRFFAERPEGSVSTLKIQRTQQEDSAVYLCASSPWGQRGNQPQHFGDGTRLSIL.